The 29 T cell receptor beta chains below all came from one sample that was sequenced in a study of cytomegalovirus exposure and HLA in healthy donors. Generated by immunoSEQ multiplex PCR, the TCRdb table keeps only in-frame clones and is missing some. The sample contains about 220,000 clones, over 70% of which appear only once. Material for sequencing was PBMCs. Receptors originate from a woman in her twenties or thirties in good health and CMV-seropositive.

This clone was detected once. The V call is TRBV7-2, the J call TRBJ2-7, with no clear D. Trimming left V 1 base short and J 3 bases short, with 10 bases between. CDR3 length equals 14 residues. Per germline, CDR1 SGHTA and CDR2 FQGNSA. CDR3 coding DNA: TGTGCCAGCAGCTTAGATTGGACCAGCTACGAGCAGTACTTC. As protein: CASSLDWTSYEQYF.

The genes are TRBV5-1 and TRBJ2-7; TRBD1 agrees at 8 bases. Germline CDR1 and CDR2: SGHRS and YFSETQ. J gave up 7 bases and V 0 bases, and 9 bases lay outside the gene matches. CDR3 size: 15 residues. The CDR3: CASSLGSGGRDEQYF. The CDR3 DNA follows: TGCGCCAGCAGCTTGGGGTCAGGGGGCAGGGATGAGCAGTACTTC.

This clone was counted a single time. J is TRBJ2-2 and V is TRBV6-6; D call uncertain. The CDR3 loop spans 16 amino acids. Trimming pared 2 bases from V and 4 bases from J, leaving 14 bases between. Germline values: CDR1 MNHNY, CDR2 SVGAGI (reference sequence). CDR3 region: CASSYPPGSGTGELFF. Here the CDR3 DNA reads TGTGCCAGCAGTTACCCCCCGGGCAGTGGCACCGGGGAGCTGTTTTTT.

The J gene is TRBJ1-2, the V gene TRBV6-1, with D unresolved. The CDR3 runs to 12 residues. Germline lookup yields CDR1 MNHNS and CDR2 SASEGT. V lost 5 bases to trimming and J lost 6 bases, with 10 bases between them. In DNA form, the CDR3 reads TGTGCCAGCAGTCAGCGGACGGATGGCTACACCTTC. This sequence encodes CASSQRTDGYTF.

The chain links TRBV4-1 to TRBJ2-1; the match to TRBD2 covers 14 bases. V was clipped by 6 bases and J by 0 bases; unmatched bases: 10. This CDR3 spans 19 amino acids. Germline V lookup: CDR1 MGHRA, CDR2 YSYEKL. CDR3 sequence (DNA): TGCGCCAGCAGATCCCTGGGACTAGCGGGAGCCCCCTCCTACAATGAGCAGTTCTTC. Protein: CASRSLGLAGAPSYNEQFF.

V usage is TRBV29-1 and J usage is TRBJ2-7, with D unresolved. Germline values: CDR1 SQVTM, CDR2 ANQGSEA. The CDR3 loop spans 15 amino acids. Trimming cost V 2 bases and J 3 bases, with 17 bases left between them. The CDR3 sequence is CSVELEVNQDYEQYF. CDR3 sequence (DNA): TGCAGCGTTGAACTGGAAGTCAATCAAGACTACGAGCAGTACTTC.

This chain links TRBV29-1 with TRBJ2-1; 8 positions agree with TRBD2. The CDR3 has 13 amino acids. Germline-derived CDR1 and CDR2 are SQVTM and ANQGSEA. J gave up 8 bases and V 7 bases, and 10 bases lay outside the gene matches. CDR3 bases: TGCAGCGCTCTCGCCGGGAGGGCGGATGAGCAGTTCTTC. It encodes CSALAGRADEQFF.

This clone was detected only a few times. The rearrangement uses TRBV5-1 and TRBJ2-3; a weak D match, TRBD2 (6 bases). Trimming took 5 bases from V and 7 from J, leaving 14 bases between them. The CDR3 is made up of 13 amino acids. The germline gives CDR1 SGHRS, CDR2 YFSETQ. The CDR3 sequence is CASSSGSGYTQYF. The CDR3 nucleotides are TGCGCCAGCAGTTCCGGGAGTGGATATACGCAGTATTTT.

In this sample, this clone turned up once. The chain employs TRBV20-1 and TRBJ2-3; D is unresolved. Germline CDR1 and CDR2: DFQATT and SNEGSKA (reference sequence). This CDR3 is built from 10 residues. Trimming took 3 bases from V and 5 from J, leaving 3 bases between them. The CDR3 is CSASKDTQYF. The CDR3 DNA reads as TGCAGTGCTAGTAAAGATACGCAGTATTTT.

The chain employs TRBV11-3 and TRBJ2-7; D ambiguous. Germline-derived CDR1 and CDR2 are SGHNT and YENEEA. The CDR3 is 13 residues long. The germline V and J ends were trimmed by 3 bases and 5 bases, with 11 bases remaining between them. The CDR3 DNA reads TGTGCCAGCAGCTTTGGGCCGGTCAACGAGCAGTACTTC. It is translated as CASSFGPVNEQYF.

This clone was recorded once. V gene TRBV5-1 combines with J gene TRBJ2-3, with D perhaps assigned TRBD1 or TRBD2 (6 bases each). Germline CDR1 is SGHRS and CDR2 is YFSETQ. With 4 bases removed from V and 2 bases from J, the gap between germline ends came to 14 bases. CDR3 length equals 15 residues. This chain's CDR3 is CASSLTGAATDTQYF. CDR3 nucleotide sequence: TGCGCCAGCAGCCTGACGGGGGCGGCCACAGATACGCAGTATTTT.

The CDR3 sequence: CASSPKSRTGKIGQPQHF. As DNA, the CDR3 is TGTGCCAGCAGCCCCAAGTCTCGGACAGGGAAGATCGGTCAGCCCCAGCATTTT. The chain carries TRBV9 and TRBJ1-5; 8 bases align to TRBD1. The length of the CDR3 is 18 residues. V gave up 4 bases and J gave up 6 bases; unmatched junction bases: 18. Germline V CDR1 and CDR2: SGDLS, YYNGEE.

This clone has only one observation. At one end the junction does not follow the germline gene, possibly because of a read error. V usage is TRBV4-1 and J usage is TRBJ2-1; the D gene is possibly TRBD1 (5 bases). The germline V gene encodes CDR1 MGHRA and CDR2 YSYEKL. The CDR3 runs to 11 residues. CDR3 bases: TGCGCCAGCGGCCATACAGGCAAGCAGTTCTTC. This codes for CASGHTGKQFF.

The CDR3 sequence: CASSSMGQGDEKLFF. The CDR3 nucleotides read TGTGCCAGCAGCTCGATGGGACAGGGGGATGAAAAACTGTTTTTT. The chain carries TRBV5-4 and TRBJ1-4; 11 bases align to TRBD1. The CDR3 has 15 residues. The germline V gene has CDR1 SGHNT and CDR2 YYREEE (reference sequence). The J segment lost 6 bases and the V segment lost 3 bases, leaving 4 bases of the junction unmatched. Variable domain in full (rest from reference TRBV5-4 and TRBJ1-4): ETGVTQSPTHLIKTRGQQVTLRCSSQSGHNTVSWYQQALGQGPQFIFQYYREEENGRGNFPPRFSGLQFPNYSSELNVNALELDDSALYLCASSSMGQGDEKLFFGSGTQLSVL.

The rearrangement joins TRBV7-8 to TRBJ2-1, with D unresolved. Trimming left V 1 base short and J 6 bases short, with 10 bases between. This CDR3 has 14 amino acids. The germline gives CDR1 SGHVS, CDR2 FQNEAQ. As DNA, the CDR3 is TGTGCCAGCAGCTTAGTTCGGGTAGGCAATGAGCAGTTCTTC. Its translation is CASSLVRVGNEQFF.

The chain's CDR3 is CASSPTRDRQVYF. The CDR3 DNA reads as TGTGCCAGCAGCCCTACCCGGGACCGTCAGGTGTATTTT. The V gene is TRBV7-2, the J gene TRBJ2-3; TRBD1 or TRBD2 may be the D gene (5 bases each). The germline V gene encodes CDR1 SGHTA and CDR2 FQGNSA. This CDR3 contains 13 residues. V lost 5 bases and J lost 14, with 20 bases in between.

The chain couples TRBV27 to TRBJ2-7; 10 nucleotides align to TRBD2. Trimming at V came to 5 bases and at J to 3 bases, leaving 10 bases not matched to a gene. Germline lookup yields CDR1 MNHEY and CDR2 SMNVEV (reference sequence). The CDR3 extends over 16 amino acids. CDR3 protein: CASSPYSSGSLYEQYF. CDR3 DNA: TGTGCCAGCAGTCCCTATTCTAGCGGGAGTCTCTACGAGCAGTACTTC.

This clone was found once. The CDR3, as DNA: TGTGCCAGCAGCTTAGGGGCGACAGGGCCCTACGAGCAGTACTTC. It translates to CASSLGATGPYEQYF. J is TRBJ2-7 and V is TRBV11-3; 7 bases are a match to TRBD1. CDR3 length: 15 amino acids. J lost 2 bases, V lost 1 base, and 5 bases had no gene match. In germline, CDR1 is SGHNT, CDR2 YENEEA.

V gene TRBV7-9 combines with J gene TRBJ2-5, with a possible D match to TRBD2 (6 bases). Germline CDR1 SEHNR, CDR2 FQNEAQ (reference sequence). Trimming left V 5 bases short and J 7 bases short, with 29 bases between. The CDR3 consists of 18 residues. CDR3 protein: CASSPPEYTRRGLRTQYF. In DNA, the CDR3 is TGTGCCAGCAGCCCTCCGGAATACACAAGACGGGGGTTACGGACCCAGTACTTC.

J is TRBJ1-2 and V is TRBV14; D uncertain. The CDR3 is 14 residues long. V was cut by 0 bases and J by 1 base, with 6 bases left in between. Germline CDR1 SGHDN, CDR2 FVKESK. The CDR3 bases are TGTGCCAGCAGCCAAGATGACCTTAACTATGGCTACACCTTC. This sequence encodes CASSQDDLNYGYTF.

This clone was recorded a few times. The chain employs TRBV5-1 and TRBJ1-1; possible D gene TRBD1, 6 bases. The germline V gene encodes CDR1 SGHRS and CDR2 YFSETQ. The V end lost 1 base, the J end lost 1 base, and 17 bases lay between the germline ends. The CDR3 is 17 residues long. The CDR3 nucleotides are TGCGCCAGCAGCTTGCCTGGGACACCCCGGGGGAACACTGAAGCTTTCTTT. Translation: CASSLPGTPRGNTEAFF.

The rearrangement links TRBV6-5 to TRBJ2-7, with 10 bases lining up with TRBD1. V trimming: 6 bases; J trimming: 2 bases; junction bases outside the gene matches: 7. The CDR3 is made up of 15 amino acids. CDR1 is MNHEY, CDR2 SVGAGI, per germline. CDR3: CASRNGQGETYEQYF. CDR3 nucleotides: TGTGCCAGCAGAAACGGACAGGGGGAAACCTACGAGCAGTACTTC.

As to this clone: One junction end disagrees with the germline gene, perhaps due to a read error. The chain joins TRBV7-8 to TRBJ2-7, with D hard to call. The CDR3 is made up of 14 amino acids. CDR1 and CDR2 (germline): SGHVS, FQNEAQ. In DNA form, the CDR3 reads TGTGCCAGCAGCTTAGCAGGGTCCTCCAACGAGCAGTACTTC. As protein: CASSLAGSSNEQYF.

This chain connects TRBV6-5 to TRBJ2-1, with 7 bases that match TRBD1. J gave up 2 bases and V 6 bases, and 7 bases lay outside the gene matches. Germline CDR1 MNHEY, CDR2 SVGAGI. CDR3 length: 15 amino acids. The CDR3 DNA reads TGTGCCAGCAGCTCATCGGGACAGCCCTACAATGAGCAGTTCTTC. Protein sequence: CASSSSGQPYNEQFF.

V and J are TRBV11-2 and TRBJ2-1, with TRBD2 identical over 9 bases. Losses at the gene ends were 3 bases for V and 12 bases for J; bases not matched to a gene: 15. The CDR3 length is 16 residues. Germline CDR1 reads SGHAT; CDR2 reads FQNNGV. The DNA for the CDR3 is TGTGCCAGCAGCTTTAATCCCGGACTAGCGTCCATAGGGCAGTTCTTC. As protein: CASSFNPGLASIGQFF.

The gene calls are TRBV29-1 and TRBJ2-7; the D gene is possibly TRBD1 (6 bases). The CDR3 spans 16 residues. Per germline, CDR1 SQVTM and CDR2 ANQGSEA. Deletions cut 0 bases from V and 5 bases from J, with 20 bases between. CDR3 residues: CSVEEVGAGALDEQYF. The CDR3 coding sequence is TGCAGCGTTGAAGAGGTCGGGGCAGGGGCCCTCGACGAGCAGTACTTC.

The V gene is TRBV11-1, the J gene TRBJ2-7; perhaps TRBD1 as D (5 bases). Germline assignment: CDR1 SGHAT and CDR2 FQDESV (reference sequence). The germline V and J ends were trimmed by 5 bases and 5 bases, with 13 bases remaining between them. The CDR3 spans 13 residues. For the CDR3, the DNA is TGTGCCAGCAGCCACTATTCAGGGAACGAGCAGTACTTC. As protein: CASSHYSGNEQYF.

In this sample, this clone turned up a few times. J is TRBJ1-2 and V is TRBV2, with 8 bases identical to TRBD1. V lost 6 bases to trimming and J lost 0 bases; unmatched junction nucleotides: 9. The CDR3 sequence is 16 residues long. Germline-derived CDR1 and CDR2 are SNHLY and FYNNEI. The CDR3 here is CASRAAMGQANYGYTF. The CDR3 DNA follows: TGTGCCAGCAGGGCTGCCATGGGACAGGCTAACTATGGCTACACCTTC.

The chain combines TRBV9 with TRBJ1-2, with a weak D call TRBD1 (6 bases). From germline, CDR1 is SGDLS and CDR2 YYNGEE. The V gene lost 3 bases and the J gene lost 1 base, with 13 bases spanning the gap. The CDR3 is 15 residues long. CDR3 protein: CASSARQANNYGYTF. The CDR3, as DNA: TGTGCCAGCAGCGCCCGACAGGCGAATAACTATGGCTACACCTTC.